This T cell receptor beta chain was sequenced in a study of early T cells in non-severe SARS-CoV-2 infection (dated by TCRdb to the early 2020s). Broadly, across the study: TCR sequencing used bulk RNA from unsorted whole blood, so alpha and beta chains could not be paired. Findings and caveats that apply to the study as a whole: Matching against VDJdb was skewed toward anti-spike CD8 responses, likely underestimated virus-specific expansions, and missed private and CD4 specificities.

Of note for this clonotype: What antigen it recognizes has not been identified. Base qualities were left out, and no much larger clone turns up one base away.

This was a case-control study nested in a cohort of healthcare workers in London, UK, who had nasopharyngeal swab PCR tests and blood samples taken every week. Between 23 and 31 March 2020, the week of the UK lockdown, healthcare workers were enrolled and then followed up weekly for as long as 16 weeks. In the germline V gene, CDR1 corresponds to MNHEY and CDR2 to SVGAGI. The CDR3 starts with the cysteine, ends with the phenylalanine, and has 15 residues. Solely the CDR3 DNA is kept, with 45 bases framed from the first base. Trimming costs V 7 bases and J 4 bases, and their ends lie 19 bases apart. The library relied on 5' RACE. Sequencing relied on a NextSeq 500. Unique molecular identifiers were attached to individual cDNA molecules in the TCR library protocol so that sequencing error and PCR bias could be corrected. TCR alpha and beta chains were both sequenced, and the abundances of alpha and beta sequences in each sample were closely correlated with each other. The paper's processing steps were these. V gene, J gene and CDR3 annotation of TCR sequences was performed with Decombinator V4. Expanded TCRs were defined as changing significantly between any two time points under a Poisson model with p below 0.0001. TCR abundances were normalised to the total number of TCRs sequenced in each sample and reported as counts per million. TRAV1-2 paired with TRAJ12, TRAJ20 or TRAJ33 defined MAIT TCRs, while TRAV10 paired with TRAJ18 defined iNKT TCRs. A search of VDJdb, accessed on 1 November 2021, was run for TCRs annotated to CMV, EBV and SARS-CoV-2, with TCRs annotated for multiple antigens excluded. TCRdb cleaned the public reads at Q25 with fastp, built clones with MiXCR and kept in-frame beta chains. One record per CDR3 amino acid sequence lists the most common genes and DNA. The V and J calls and clone size are TCRdb's, not the authors'. Within this sample are over 70,000 distinct CDR3 sequences, with approximately 15% of them counted one time only. Around 7% of the sample is held by the ten biggest clonotypes.

Recombination linked TRBV6-5 to TRBJ1-2; TRBD1 is a weak D gene call, 5 bases matching. The clonotype comes from an adult who was a healthcare worker with PCR-confirmed SARS-CoV-2 infection or an uninfected control (not recorded which). Sequencing was performed on whole blood. The DNA is as follows: TGTGCCAGCATCTCAAGATACGGGGGGATCTATGGCTACACCTTC. Its product reads: CASISRYGGIYGYTF.